This TCR beta chain derives from a study of blood T cell repertoires in COVID-19 (dated by TCRdb to 2020 to 2021). With respect to the entire study: Samples from collaborators originated in the United States, Italy and Spain and spanned both the acute and convalescent phases of COVID-19. The material from the prospective study consisted of cDNA or gDNA derived from T cells, B-cell-depleted T cells, or PBMCs. Samples were obtained from the ongoing ImmuneRACE study (first 160 participants) and from 950 to 1,500 subjects provided by 6 global collaborators. The repertoires were released in a freely available public database intended as a resource for research on the immune response to SARS-CoV-2. Nearly every sample came with metadata listing a de-identified subject ID, COVID-19 status, age in years and sex. Where available, HLA class I and class II types were taken from metadata supplied by the sample provider and were not determined by assay-based typing. Subjects who had been exposed to COVID-19, were actively infected with it, or had recovered from it provided the deeply sampled blood TCRbeta repertoires that made up the dataset.

The collaborating institutions used their own protocols to collect whole blood in K2EDTA tubes. For TCRbeta analysis, collaborators shipped samples as frozen whole blood, isolated PBMCs, or DNA extracted from either of those sample types. For this clone: Its cognate antigen has yet to be identified. No much larger clonotype is one base removed from it; base qualities were not supplied.

Germline trimming: 4 bases from V, 4 bases from J; junction bases outside gene matches: 11. The germline V gene sets CDR1 to SGHTS and CDR2 to YDEGEE. The CDR3 numbers 16 residues from cysteine through phenylalanine. The kept DNA is CDR3 alone, 48 bases in frame from the first base. On the study overall, not on this receptor specifically: The quantity of clinical and demographic metadata differed by source and by participant and was supplied without curation.

TCRbeta CDR3 regions were amplified from genomic DNA using the immunoSEQ Assay, a bias-controlled multiplex PCR. The original methods were these. Nucleated cell counts per sample were estimated from amplification of reference gene primers within the assay. Sequence reads were collapsed and filtered to measure the absolute abundance of every unique TCRbeta CDR3 rearrangement. For each sample, productive Simpson clonality was calculated as the square root of Simpson's diversity index over productive rearrangements. TCRdb took over this immuneACCESS table, retaining in-frame rearrangements with V and J assigned. Such tables are incomplete; in checked studies, under half of the missing clones stem from an unresolved V gene, and the remainder is unexplained. V and J calls plus clone size are reproduced from that table; the DNA served to infer D and trimming. For this sample the table gives some 150,000 clones, of which approximately 89% were detected only once. About 1.5% of the sample is taken by the ten largest.

Here the chain combines TRBV5-8 and TRBJ1-5; 7 bases in the middle match TRBD1. Sequencing was performed on peripheral blood. The clonotype originates from a human donor in a cohort sampled during active COVID-19. CDR3 region: CASSLGTEGPNQPQHF. The DNA sequence is TGTGCCAGCAGCCTGGGGACAGAGGGTCCAAATCAGCCCCAGCATTTT. With the portions outside the CDR3 filled from the reference TRBV5-8 and TRBJ1-5 genes, the complete variable region becomes EAGVTQSPTHLIKTRGQQATLRCSPISGHTSVYWYQQALGLGLQFLLWYDEGEERNRGNFPPRFSGRQFPNYSSELNVNALELEDSALYLCASSLGTEGPNQPQHFGDGTRLSIL.